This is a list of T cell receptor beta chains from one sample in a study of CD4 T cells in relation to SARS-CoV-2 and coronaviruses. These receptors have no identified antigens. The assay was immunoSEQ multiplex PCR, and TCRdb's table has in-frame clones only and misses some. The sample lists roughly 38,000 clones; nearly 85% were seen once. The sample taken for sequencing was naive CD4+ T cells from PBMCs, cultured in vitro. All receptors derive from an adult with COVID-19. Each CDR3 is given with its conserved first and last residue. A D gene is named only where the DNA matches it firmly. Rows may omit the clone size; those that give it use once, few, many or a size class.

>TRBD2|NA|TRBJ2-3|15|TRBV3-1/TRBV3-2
TGTGCCAGCAGCGAAGGACTAGCGGGGACAGATACGCAGTATTTT
CASSEGLAGTDTQYF
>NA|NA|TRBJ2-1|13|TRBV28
TGTGCCAGCAGTTTAGGCGGATACAATGAGCAGTTCTTC
CASSLGGYNEQFF
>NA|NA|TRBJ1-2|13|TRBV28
TGTGCCAGTTCTCCTCCCACCACTTATGGCTACACCTTC
CASSPPTTYGYTF
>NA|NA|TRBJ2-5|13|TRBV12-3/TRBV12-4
TGTGCCAGCAGTTTGCGGCGACAAGAGACCCAGTACTTC
CASSLRRQETQYF
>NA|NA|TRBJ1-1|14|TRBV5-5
TGTGCCAGCAGCTTTGCAGGGATAGACACTGAAGCTTTCTTT
CASSFAGIDTEAFF
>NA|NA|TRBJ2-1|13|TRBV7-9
TGTGCCAGCAGCAAGATAGCAGACAATGAGCAGTTCTTC
CASSKIADNEQFF
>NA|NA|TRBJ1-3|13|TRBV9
TGTGCCAGCAGCGTAGGTCTGGGAAACACCATATATTTT
CASSVGLGNTIYF
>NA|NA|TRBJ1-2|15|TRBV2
TGTGCCAGCAGGCCCTCGTCCGGGACGGCCTATGGCTACACCTTC
CASRPSSGTAYGYTF
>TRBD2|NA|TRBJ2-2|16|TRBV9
TGTGCCAGCAGCGTAGCGGGCAGCGGGAGGACCGGGGAGCTGTTTTTT
CASSVAGSGRTGELFF
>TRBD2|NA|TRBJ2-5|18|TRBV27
TGTGCCAGCAGTTTATGGGCTAGCGGGAGGGCCATTCAAGAGACCCAGTACTTC
CASSLWASGRAIQETQYF
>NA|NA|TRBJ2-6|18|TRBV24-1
TGTGCCACCAGTGATACCCCAGACAGAAGTCCAGGGGCCAACGTCCTGACTTTC
CATSDTPDRSPGANVLTF
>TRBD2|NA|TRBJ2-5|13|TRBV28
TGTGCCAGCAGCATAGCGGGACAAGAGACCCAGTACTTC
CASSIAGQETQYF
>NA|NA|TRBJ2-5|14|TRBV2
TGTGCCAGCAGTGTATGGAGCCGCCAAGAGACCCAGTACTTC
CASSVWSRQETQYF
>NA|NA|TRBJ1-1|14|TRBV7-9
TGTGCCAGCGGACTAGGTGGCGGGAACACTGAAGCTTTCTTT
CASGLGGGNTEAFF
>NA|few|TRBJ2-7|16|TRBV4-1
TGCGCCAGCAGCCAAGTTATCGGTCTTTCCTCCTACGAGCAGTACTTC
CASSQVIGLSSYEQYF
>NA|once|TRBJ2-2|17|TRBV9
TGTGCCAGCAGCTCCCGTCTTGTGGGAGCGAACACCGGGGAGCTGTTTTTT
CASSSRLVGANTGELFF
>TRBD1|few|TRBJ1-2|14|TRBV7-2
TGTGCCAGCAGCTTAGGACAGGGTACCTATGGCTACACCTTC
CASSLGQGTYGYTF
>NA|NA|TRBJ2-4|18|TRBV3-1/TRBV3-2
TGTGCCAGCAGCCTCCAGGGGTTTCTGGGGGTAGCCAAAAACATTCAGTACTTC
CASSLQGFLGVAKNIQYF
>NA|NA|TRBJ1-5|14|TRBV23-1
TGCGCCAGCAGTCCCAAACCGAATAATCAGCCCCAGCATTTT
CASSPKPNNQPQHF
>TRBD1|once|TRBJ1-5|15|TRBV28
TGTGCCAGCACCAGAGGGGGGACAGGGTTTCAGCCCCAGCATTTT
CASTRGGTGFQPQHF
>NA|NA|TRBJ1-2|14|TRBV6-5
TGTGCCAGCAGTTACCAACAGGAGCGGTATGGCTACACCTTC
CASSYQQERYGYTF
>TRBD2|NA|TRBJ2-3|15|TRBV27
TGTGCCAGCAGCTGGACTAGCAAGAGCACAGATACGCAGTATTTT
CASSWTSKSTDTQYF
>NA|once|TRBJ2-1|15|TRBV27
TGTGCCAGCAGTGGACACCTGAGCTCCTACAATGAGCAGTTCTTC
CASSGHLSSYNEQFF
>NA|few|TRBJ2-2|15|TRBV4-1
TGCGCCAGCAGTCGACTACTAAATCCCTCCGGGGAGCTGTTTTTT
CASSRLLNPSGELFF
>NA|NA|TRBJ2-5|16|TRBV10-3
TGTGCCATCAGCGGTACAGGGGGGGATTTACGAGAGACCCAGTACTTC
CAISGTGGDLRETQYF
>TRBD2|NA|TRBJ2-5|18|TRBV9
TGTGCCAGCAGCCCCGGGACTAGCGGGAGGTCTTGGGGGGAGACCCAGTACTTC
CASSPGTSGRSWGETQYF
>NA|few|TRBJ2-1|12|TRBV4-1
TGCGCCAGCAGCCAGGGGCAGACTGAGCAGTTCTTC
CASSQGQTEQFF
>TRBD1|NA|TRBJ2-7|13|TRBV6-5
TGTGCCAGCAGTCGGACAGGGGCCTACGAGCAGTACTTC
CASSRTGAYEQYF
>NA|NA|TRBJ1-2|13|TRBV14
TGTGCCAGCAGCCCGGAAGCTAACTATGGCTACACCTTC
CASSPEANYGYTF
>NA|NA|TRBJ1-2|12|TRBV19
TGTGCCAGTAGTATACAGGGTGATGGCTACACCTTC
CASSIQGDGYTF
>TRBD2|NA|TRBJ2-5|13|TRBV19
TGTGCCAGTAGAAGACTAGCCTCAGAGACCCAGTACTTC
CASRRLASETQYF
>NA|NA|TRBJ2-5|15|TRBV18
TGTGCCAGCTCAAGTCGCCGGGGAGAGTTCGAGACCCAGTACTTC
CASSSRRGEFETQYF
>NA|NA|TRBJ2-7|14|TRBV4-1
TGCGCCAGCAGCCAAGATTCGACCGGCGGGGAGCAGTACTTC
CASSQDSTGGEQYF
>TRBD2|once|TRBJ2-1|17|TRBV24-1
TGTGCCACCAGTGACCTGGGACTAGCGGGAGTCCACAATGAGCAGTTCTTC
CATSDLGLAGVHNEQFF
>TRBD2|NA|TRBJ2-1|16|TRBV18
TGTGCCAGCTCACCACTTTCGGGCGGACTAGCATATGAGCAGTTCTTC
CASSPLSGGLAYEQFF
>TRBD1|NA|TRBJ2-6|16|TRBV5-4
TGTGCCAGCAGTTTCACAGGGGGCTCTGGGGCCAACGTCCTGACTTTC
CASSFTGGSGANVLTF
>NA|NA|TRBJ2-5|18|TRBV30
TGTGCCTGGAGTGGGGGCTTTGCGGGTTGGGGATTTATAGAGACCCAGTACTTC
CAWSGGFAGWGFIETQYF
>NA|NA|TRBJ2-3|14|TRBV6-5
TGTGCCAGCAGTTCCTTCAGGTCCACAGATACGCAGTATTTT
CASSSFRSTDTQYF
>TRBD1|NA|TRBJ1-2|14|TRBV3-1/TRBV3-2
TGTGCCAGCAGCCAAGACAGGGGGATGGCCGGCTACACCTTC
CASSQDRGMAGYTF
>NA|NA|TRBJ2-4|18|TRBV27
TGTGCCAGCAGCCTAGAGCGAGAATCAGGGGAGGGTAAAAACATTCAGTACTTC
CASSLERESGEGKNIQYF